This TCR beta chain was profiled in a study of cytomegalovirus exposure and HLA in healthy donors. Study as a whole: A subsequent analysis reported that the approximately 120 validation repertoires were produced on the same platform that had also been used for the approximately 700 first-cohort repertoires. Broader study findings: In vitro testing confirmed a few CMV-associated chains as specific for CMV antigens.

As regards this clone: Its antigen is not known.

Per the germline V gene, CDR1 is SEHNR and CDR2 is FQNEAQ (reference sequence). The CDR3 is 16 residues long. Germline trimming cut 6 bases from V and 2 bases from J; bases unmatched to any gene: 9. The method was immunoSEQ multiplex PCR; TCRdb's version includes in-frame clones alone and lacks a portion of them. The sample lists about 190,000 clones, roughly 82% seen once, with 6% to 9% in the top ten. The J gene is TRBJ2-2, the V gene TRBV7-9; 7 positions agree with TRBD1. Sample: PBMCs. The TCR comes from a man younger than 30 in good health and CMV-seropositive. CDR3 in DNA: TGTGCCAGCAGGTCGGGGACAGAGACTAACACCGGGGAGCTGTTTTTT. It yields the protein CASRSGTETNTGELFF.